Sequencing of this TCR beta chain was carried out in a study of blood T cell repertoires in COVID-19. The overall study: T cells, B-cell-depleted T cells, or PBMCs provided the cDNA or gDNA that served as material.

J lost 3 bases, V lost 1 base, and 7 bases had no gene match. Germline V gives CDR1 PRHDT, CDR2 FYEKMQ (reference sequence). This CDR3 contains 18 residues. Measured with immunoSEQ multiplex PCR; TCRdb has only the in-frame clones, and not every one. Here the sample spans about 240,000 clones, approximately 84% being singletons. Sequencing input: PBMCs or T cells enriched from blood (not recorded which). This sequence was found in a woman between 35 and 50 years old with acute COVID-19. This sequence joins TRBV13 and TRBJ2-1, with 12 bases lining up with TRBD2. The CDR3 is CASSLAASGRDIYNEQFF. As DNA, the CDR3 is TGTGCCAGCAGCTTAGCGGCTAGCGGGAGGGACATCTACAATGAGCAGTTCTTC.